The rows below give T cell receptor beta chains drawn from one sample of a study of T cells in Graves' hyperthyroidism and ophthalmopathy. MiXCR, run by TCRdb on the multiplex PCR reads, gives a single entry per CDR3 protein. Of around 300,000 distinct CDR3 sequences listed, around 14% are singletons. What was sequenced was blood. These receptors came from a young woman with Graves' hyperthyroidism. The CDR3 runs from the conserved cysteine through the conserved F or W. Each record gives: V gene, J gene, clone size, CDR3 length, D gene, CDR3 protein, CDR3 DNA. D genes are given only for firm matches. For some rows the clone size is stated as once, few or many, or as a class when expanded; others skip it.

v_call: TRBV3-1; j_call: TRBJ1-1; clone_size: NA; cdr3_length: 15; d_call: NA; cdr3_aa: CASSLRGGLNTEAFF; cdr3_nt: TGTGCCAGCAGCCTACGAGGAGGGCTGAACACTGAAGCTTTCTTT
v_call: TRBV12-3/TRBV12-4; j_call: TRBJ1-5; clone_size: many; cdr3_length: 13; d_call: TRBD1; cdr3_aa: CASSMDRDQPQHF; cdr3_nt: TGTGCCAGCAGCATGGACAGGGATCAGCCCCAGCATTTT
v_call: TRBV30; j_call: TRBJ2-1; clone_size: many; cdr3_length: 13; d_call: TRBD1; cdr3_aa: CAWRQGAHNEQFF; cdr3_nt: TGTGCCTGGAGACAGGGGGCTCACAATGAGCAGTTCTTC
v_call: TRBV6-1; j_call: TRBJ2-5; clone_size: many; cdr3_length: 13; d_call: NA; cdr3_aa: CASSPDYQETQYF; cdr3_nt: TGTGCCAGCAGTCCCGACTATCAAGAGACCCAGTACTTC
v_call: TRBV11-2; j_call: TRBJ2-6; clone_size: NA; cdr3_length: 15; d_call: NA; cdr3_aa: CASSSPWGGANVLTF; cdr3_nt: TGTGCCAGCAGCTCTCCCTGGGGTGGGGCCAACGTCCTGACTTTC
v_call: TRBV30; j_call: TRBJ2-4; clone_size: few; cdr3_length: 14; d_call: NA; cdr3_aa: CAWNLGIAKNIQYF; cdr3_nt: TGTGCCTGGAATCTTGGGATAGCCAAAAACATTCAGTACTTC
v_call: TRBV2; j_call: TRBJ1-1; clone_size: many; cdr3_length: 13; d_call: NA; cdr3_aa: CATVTGSGTEAFF; cdr3_nt: TGTGCCACCGTAACAGGGTCCGGCACTGAAGCTTTCTTT
v_call: TRBV6-9; j_call: TRBJ2-7; clone_size: once; cdr3_length: 16; d_call: TRBD2; cdr3_aa: CAGSYGTSGTPYEQYF; cdr3_nt: TGTGCCGGCAGTTACGGGACTAGCGGGACACCCTACGAGCAGTACTTC
v_call: TRBV3-1; j_call: TRBJ2-7; clone_size: many; cdr3_length: 13; d_call: NA; cdr3_aa: CASSRPGNYEQYF; cdr3_nt: TGTGCCAGCAGCCGGCCCGGGAACTACGAGCAGTACTTC
v_call: TRBV11-2; j_call: TRBJ2-5; clone_size: NA; cdr3_length: 13; d_call: TRBD2; cdr3_aa: CASSLRLAGTQYF; cdr3_nt: TGTGCCAGCAGCCTTCGACTAGCTGGGACCCAGTACTTC
v_call: TRBV27; j_call: TRBJ2-7; clone_size: many; cdr3_length: 18; d_call: NA; cdr3_aa: CASSSGARGHLPHYEQYF; cdr3_nt: TGTGCCAGCAGCTCCGGGGCGCGAGGACACCTCCCCCACTACGAGCAGTACTTC
v_call: TRBV12-3/TRBV12-4; j_call: TRBJ1-1; clone_size: many; cdr3_length: 14; d_call: NA; cdr3_aa: CASSQTGRGTEAFF; cdr3_nt: TGTGCCAGCAGCCAAACAGGGAGGGGCACTGAAGCTTTCTTT
v_call: TRBV2; j_call: TRBJ2-6; clone_size: NA; cdr3_length: 13; d_call: NA; cdr3_aa: CASLASGANVLTF; cdr3_nt: TGTGCCAGCCTGGCGAGCGGGGCCAACGTCCTGACTTTC
v_call: TRBV29-1; j_call: TRBJ2-1; clone_size: few; cdr3_length: 13; d_call: NA; cdr3_aa: CSGLRDFDNEQFF; cdr3_nt: TGCAGCGGCCTCCGGGACTTTGACAATGAGCAGTTCTTC
v_call: TRBV2; j_call: TRBJ1-2; clone_size: many; cdr3_length: 11; d_call: NA; cdr3_aa: CASSTGSGYTF; cdr3_nt: TGTGCCAGCAGCACAGGGAGCGGCTACACCTTC
v_call: TRBV28; j_call: TRBJ2-7; clone_size: many; cdr3_length: 14; d_call: NA; cdr3_aa: CASSRRGNSYEQYF; cdr3_nt: TGTGCCAGCAGTCGAAGAGGGAATTCCTACGAGCAGTACTTC
v_call: TRBV6-2/TRBV6-3; j_call: TRBJ2-6; clone_size: many; cdr3_length: 19; d_call: TRBD2; cdr3_aa: CASSHLGLADYSGANVLTF; cdr3_nt: TGTGCCAGCAGTCACCTGGGACTAGCGGACTACTCTGGGGCCAACGTCCTGACTTTC
v_call: TRBV11-2; j_call: TRBJ1-1; clone_size: many; cdr3_length: 14; d_call: NA; cdr3_aa: CASSLTALGTEAFF; cdr3_nt: TGTGCCAGCAGCCTAACAGCGTTGGGCACTGAAGCTTTCTTT
v_call: TRBV28; j_call: TRBJ2-3; clone_size: NA; cdr3_length: 13; d_call: NA; cdr3_aa: CASGGPSTDTQYF; cdr3_nt: TGTGCCAGCGGGGGGCCGAGCACAGATACGCAGTATTTT
v_call: TRBV14; j_call: TRBJ1-1; clone_size: NA; cdr3_length: 15; d_call: NA; cdr3_aa: CASSPRGGGYTEAFF; cdr3_nt: TGTGCCAGCAGCCCCCGAGGGGGGGGTTACACTGAAGCTTTCTTT
v_call: TRBV7-2; j_call: TRBJ1-3; clone_size: NA; cdr3_length: 15; d_call: NA; cdr3_aa: CASSLVGTSGNTIYF; cdr3_nt: TGTGCCAGCAGCTTAGTGGGCACCTCTGGAAACACCATATATTTT
v_call: TRBV28; j_call: TRBJ2-7; clone_size: NA; cdr3_length: 15; d_call: NA; cdr3_aa: CASSFQGATNYEQYF; cdr3_nt: TGTGCCAGCAGTTTTCAAGGGGCCACCAACTACGAGCAGTACTTC
v_call: TRBV7-2; j_call: TRBJ1-4; clone_size: many; cdr3_length: 17; d_call: TRBD1; cdr3_aa: CASSQTGAIMTNEKLFF; cdr3_nt: TGTGCCAGCAGCCAGACAGGGGCGATCATGACTAATGAAAAACTGTTTTTT
v_call: TRBV4-1; j_call: TRBJ2-7; clone_size: NA; cdr3_length: 15; d_call: TRBD1; cdr3_aa: CASSPIRDRVYEQYF; cdr3_nt: TGCGCCAGCAGCCCTATACGGGACAGGGTCTACGAGCAGTACTTC
v_call: TRBV2; j_call: TRBJ1-1; clone_size: many; cdr3_length: 13; d_call: TRBD1; cdr3_aa: CASSLTGTDSAFF; cdr3_nt: TGTGCCAGCAGTCTCACCGGGACAGATTCAGCTTTCTTT
v_call: TRBV3-1; j_call: TRBJ2-1; clone_size: NA; cdr3_length: 15; d_call: TRBD2; cdr3_aa: CASSREAGGYNEQFF; cdr3_nt: TGTGCCAGCAGCCGAGAAGCGGGAGGGTACAATGAGCAGTTCTTC
v_call: TRBV20-1; j_call: TRBJ1-1; clone_size: many; cdr3_length: 12; d_call: NA; cdr3_aa: CSASRGRPEAFF; cdr3_nt: TGCAGTGCTAGTAGGGGGAGGCCTGAAGCTTTCTTT
v_call: TRBV2; j_call: TRBJ1-5; clone_size: many; cdr3_length: 14; d_call: NA; cdr3_aa: CASSEGPLGLPQHF; cdr3_nt: TGTGCCAGCAGTGAAGGCCCCCTCGGTCTGCCCCAGCATTTT
v_call: TRBV12-3/TRBV12-4; j_call: TRBJ1-5; clone_size: many; cdr3_length: 19; d_call: TRBD1; cdr3_aa: CASSRLTGQGEYSNQPQHF; cdr3_nt: TGTGCCAGCAGCCGACTTACGGGACAGGGAGAATATAGCAATCAGCCCCAGCATTTT
v_call: TRBV12-3/TRBV12-4; j_call: TRBJ1-5; clone_size: many; cdr3_length: 16; d_call: NA; cdr3_aa: CASSLGEGYGTWPQHF; cdr3_nt: TGTGCCAGCAGTTTAGGTGAAGGATACGGAACTTGGCCCCAGCATTTT
v_call: TRBV6-4; j_call: TRBJ2-3; clone_size: few; cdr3_length: 14; d_call: NA; cdr3_aa: CASSGQISTDTQYF; cdr3_nt: TGTGCCAGCAGCGGCCAGATAAGCACAGATACGCAGTATTTT
v_call: TRBV28; j_call: TRBJ1-1; clone_size: few; cdr3_length: 11; d_call: NA; cdr3_aa: CATTTNTEAFF; cdr3_nt: TGTGCCACCACCACGAACACTGAAGCTTTCTTT
v_call: TRBV29-1; j_call: TRBJ2-3; clone_size: many; cdr3_length: 13; d_call: NA; cdr3_aa: CSFSEDSTDTQYF; cdr3_nt: TGCAGCTTTTCGGAAGATAGCACAGATACGCAGTATTTT
v_call: TRBV2; j_call: TRBJ2-3; clone_size: many; cdr3_length: 15; d_call: TRBD2; cdr3_aa: CASSELAGSTDTQYF; cdr3_nt: TGTGCCAGCAGTGAATTAGCGGGGAGCACAGATACGCAGTATTTT
v_call: TRBV19; j_call: TRBJ2-7; clone_size: NA; cdr3_length: 15; d_call: TRBD2; cdr3_aa: CASSAIRTTSNEQYF; cdr3_nt: TGTGCCAGTAGTGCGATAAGGACGACTAGCAACGAGCAGTACTTC
v_call: TRBV4-3; j_call: TRBJ2-3; clone_size: few; cdr3_length: 14; d_call: NA; cdr3_aa: CASSQVVGTDTQYF; cdr3_nt: TGCGCCAGCAGCCAAGTAGTCGGAACAGATACGCAGTATTTT
v_call: TRBV30; j_call: TRBJ2-7; clone_size: many; cdr3_length: 12; d_call: NA; cdr3_aa: CAWGGVAYEQYF; cdr3_nt: TGTGCCTGGGGGGGCGTAGCCTACGAGCAGTACTTC
v_call: TRBV28; j_call: TRBJ2-7; clone_size: few; cdr3_length: 14; d_call: NA; cdr3_aa: CASSPRRGRNEQYF; cdr3_nt: TGTGCCAGCAGCCCACGCAGGGGTAGGAACGAGCAGTACTTC
v_call: TRBV7-2; j_call: TRBJ1-4; clone_size: many; cdr3_length: 16; d_call: NA; cdr3_aa: CASSLNGLATNEKLFF; cdr3_nt: TGTGCCAGCAGCTTAAACGGACTTGCAACTAATGAAAAACTGTTTTTT
v_call: TRBV11-2; j_call: TRBJ2-3; clone_size: many; cdr3_length: 18; d_call: TRBD2; cdr3_aa: CASSLTARAGSSTDTQYF; cdr3_nt: TGTGCCAGCAGCTTAACCGCCCGAGCGGGAAGTAGCACAGATACGCAGTATTTT
v_call: TRBV11-2; j_call: TRBJ2-1; clone_size: many; cdr3_length: 17; d_call: NA; cdr3_aa: CASSLERYAGPYNEQFF; cdr3_nt: TGTGCCAGCAGCTTAGAGAGATATGCCGGGCCCTACAATGAGCAGTTCTTC
v_call: TRBV3-1; j_call: TRBJ2-2; clone_size: few; cdr3_length: 14; d_call: NA; cdr3_aa: CASSSETDTGELFF; cdr3_nt: TGTGCCAGCAGCTCGGAGACTGACACCGGGGAGCTGTTTTTT
v_call: TRBV7-2; j_call: TRBJ2-7; clone_size: NA; cdr3_length: 15; d_call: NA; cdr3_aa: CASSFSGQNSYEQYF; cdr3_nt: TGTGCCAGCAGCTTCTCCGGCCAGAACTCCTACGAGCAGTACTTC
v_call: TRBV28; j_call: TRBJ2-6; clone_size: few; cdr3_length: 17; d_call: TRBD1; cdr3_aa: CASSDRGARSGANVLTF; cdr3_nt: TGTGCCAGCAGTGACAGGGGGGCGCGCTCTGGGGCCAACGTCCTGACTTTC
v_call: TRBV6-1; j_call: TRBJ2-7; clone_size: many; cdr3_length: 13; d_call: TRBD1; cdr3_aa: CASSSGTGIGQYF; cdr3_nt: TGTGCCAGCAGTTCCGGGACAGGGATTGGGCAGTACTTC
v_call: TRBV28; j_call: TRBJ2-4; clone_size: NA; cdr3_length: 13; d_call: NA; cdr3_aa: CASSSQAKNIQYF; cdr3_nt: TGTGCCAGCAGTTCGCAGGCCAAAAACATTCAGTACTTC
v_call: TRBV2; j_call: TRBJ1-3; clone_size: many; cdr3_length: 14; d_call: TRBD1; cdr3_aa: CASREQGAGNTIYF; cdr3_nt: TGTGCCAGCAGGGAACAGGGGGCTGGAAACACCATATATTTT